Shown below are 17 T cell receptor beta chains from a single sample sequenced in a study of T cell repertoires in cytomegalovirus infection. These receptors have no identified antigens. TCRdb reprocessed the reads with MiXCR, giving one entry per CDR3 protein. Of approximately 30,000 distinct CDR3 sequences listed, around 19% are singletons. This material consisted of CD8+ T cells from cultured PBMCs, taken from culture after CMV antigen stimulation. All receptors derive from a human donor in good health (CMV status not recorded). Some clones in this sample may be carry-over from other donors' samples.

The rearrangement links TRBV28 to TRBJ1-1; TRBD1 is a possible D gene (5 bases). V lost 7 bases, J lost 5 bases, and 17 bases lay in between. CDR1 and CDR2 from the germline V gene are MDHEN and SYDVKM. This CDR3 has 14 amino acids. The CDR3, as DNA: TGTGCCAGCACCCCCCAACCGGGGGTGACTGAAGCTTTCTTT. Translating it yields CASTPQPGVTEAFF.

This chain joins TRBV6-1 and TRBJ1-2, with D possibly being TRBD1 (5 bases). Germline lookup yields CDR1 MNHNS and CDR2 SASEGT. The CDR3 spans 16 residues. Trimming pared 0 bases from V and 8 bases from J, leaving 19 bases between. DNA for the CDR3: TGTGCCAGCAGTGAAGCCTTGACTGTACAGGTGGAAGGCTACACCTTC. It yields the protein CASSEALTVQVEGYTF.

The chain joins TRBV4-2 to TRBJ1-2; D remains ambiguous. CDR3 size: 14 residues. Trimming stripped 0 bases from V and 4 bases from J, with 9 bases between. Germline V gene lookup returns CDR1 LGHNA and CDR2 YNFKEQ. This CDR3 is CASSQDWRGYGYTF. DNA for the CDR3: TGTGCCAGCAGCCAAGATTGGCGCGGCTATGGCTACACCTTC.

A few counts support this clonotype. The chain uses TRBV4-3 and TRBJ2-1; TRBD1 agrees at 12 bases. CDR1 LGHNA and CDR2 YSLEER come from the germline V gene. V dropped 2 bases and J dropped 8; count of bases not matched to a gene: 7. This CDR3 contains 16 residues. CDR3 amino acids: CASSQSAGTGGYEQFF. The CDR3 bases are TGCGCCAGCAGCCAATCGGCCGGGACAGGGGGCTATGAGCAGTTCTTC.

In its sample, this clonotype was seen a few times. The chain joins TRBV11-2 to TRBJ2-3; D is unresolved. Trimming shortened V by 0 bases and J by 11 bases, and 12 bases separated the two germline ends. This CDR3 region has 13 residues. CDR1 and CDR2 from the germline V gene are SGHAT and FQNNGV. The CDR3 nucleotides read TGTGCCAGCAGCTTAGAGGTTCGAAGCATGCAGTATTTT. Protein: CASSLEVRSMQYF.

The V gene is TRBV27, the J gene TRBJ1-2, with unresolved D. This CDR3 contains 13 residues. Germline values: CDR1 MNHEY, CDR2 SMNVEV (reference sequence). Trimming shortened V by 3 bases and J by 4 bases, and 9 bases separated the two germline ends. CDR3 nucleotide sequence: TGTGCCAGCAGTTTCGGCGGAAGCTATGGCTACACCTTC. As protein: CASSFGGSYGYTF.

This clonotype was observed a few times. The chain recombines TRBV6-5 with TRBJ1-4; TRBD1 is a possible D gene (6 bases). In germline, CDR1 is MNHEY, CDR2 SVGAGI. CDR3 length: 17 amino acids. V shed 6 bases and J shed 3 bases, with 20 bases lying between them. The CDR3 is CASSPAEGVFANEKLFF. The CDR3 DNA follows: TGTGCCAGCAGCCCAGCAGAGGGGGTGTTTGCTAATGAAAAACTGTTTTTT.

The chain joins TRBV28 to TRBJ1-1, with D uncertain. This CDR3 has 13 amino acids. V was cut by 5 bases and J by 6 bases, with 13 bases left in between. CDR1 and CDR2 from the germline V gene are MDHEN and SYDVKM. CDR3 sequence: CASSPPGVAEAFF. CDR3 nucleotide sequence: TGTGCCAGCAGTCCCCCTGGGGTAGCTGAAGCTTTCTTT.

In nucleotides, the CDR3 is TGTGCCAGCAGCTCTGGGACTAGAATCACAGATACGCAGTATTTT. This codes for CASSSGTRITDTQYF. J is TRBJ2-3 and V is TRBV7-2, with 8 bases identical to TRBD2. CDR3 length equals 15 residues. The V gene's germline CDR1 is SGHTA and CDR2 FQGNSA. After removal of 4 bases from V and 2 bases from J, the junction contained 5 bases not matched to a gene.

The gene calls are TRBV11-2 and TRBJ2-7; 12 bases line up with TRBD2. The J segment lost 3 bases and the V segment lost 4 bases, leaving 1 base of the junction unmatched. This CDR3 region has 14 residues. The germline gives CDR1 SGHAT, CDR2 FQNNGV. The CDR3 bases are TGTGCCAGCAGCTCTAGCGGGGGGGACTACGAGCAGTACTTC. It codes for CASSSSGGDYEQYF.

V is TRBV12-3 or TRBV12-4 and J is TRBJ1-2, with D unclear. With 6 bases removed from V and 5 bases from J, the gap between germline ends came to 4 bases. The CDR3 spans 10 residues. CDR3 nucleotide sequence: TGTGCCAGCAGACGATATGGCTACACCTTC. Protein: CASRRYGYTF.

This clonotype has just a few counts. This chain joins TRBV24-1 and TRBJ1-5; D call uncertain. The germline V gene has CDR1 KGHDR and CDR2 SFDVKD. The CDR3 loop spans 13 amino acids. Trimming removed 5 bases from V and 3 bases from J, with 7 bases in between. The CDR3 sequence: CATSVSHNQPQHF. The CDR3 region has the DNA TGTGCCACCAGTGTCTCACACAATCAGCCCCAGCATTTT.

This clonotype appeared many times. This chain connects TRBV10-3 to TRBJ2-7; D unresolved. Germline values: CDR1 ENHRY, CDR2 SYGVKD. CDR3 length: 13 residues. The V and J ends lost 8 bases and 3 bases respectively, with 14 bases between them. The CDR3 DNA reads TGTGCCATCGGCGGCGTGGGGAACTACGAGCAGTACTTC. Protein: CAIGGVGNYEQYF.

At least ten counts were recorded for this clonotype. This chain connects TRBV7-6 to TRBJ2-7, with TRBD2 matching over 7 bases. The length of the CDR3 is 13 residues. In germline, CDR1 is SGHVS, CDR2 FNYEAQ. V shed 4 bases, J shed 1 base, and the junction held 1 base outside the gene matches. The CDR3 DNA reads TGTGCCAGCAGCTCGGGGGGTTCCTACGAGCAGTACTTC. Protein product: CASSSGGSYEQYF.

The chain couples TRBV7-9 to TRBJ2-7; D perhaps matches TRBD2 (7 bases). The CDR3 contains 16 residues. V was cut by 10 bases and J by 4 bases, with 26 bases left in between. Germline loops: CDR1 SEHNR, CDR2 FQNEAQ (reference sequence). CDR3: CAIPYWDKSGNYEQYF. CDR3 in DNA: TGTGCCATCCCCTACTGGGACAAAAGCGGGAATTACGAGCAGTACTTC. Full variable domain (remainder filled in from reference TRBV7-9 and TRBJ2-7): DTGVSQNPRHKITKRGQNVTFRCDPISEHNRLYWYRQTLGQGPEFLTYFQNEAQLEKSRLLSDRFSAERPKGSFSTLEIQRTEQGDSAMYLCAIPYWDKSGNYEQYFGPGTRLTVT.

The CDR3 loop reads CASSLGASNQPQHF. In DNA, the CDR3 is TGTGCCAGCAGTCTCGGGGCTAGCAATCAGCCCCAGCATTTT. The chain carries TRBV6-2 or TRBV6-3 and TRBJ1-5; D is possibly TRBD1 (5 bases). The CDR3 length is 14 residues. Germline lookup yields CDR1 MNHEY and CDR2 SVGEGT. Trimming shortened V by 5 bases and J by 0 bases, and 8 bases separated the two germline ends.

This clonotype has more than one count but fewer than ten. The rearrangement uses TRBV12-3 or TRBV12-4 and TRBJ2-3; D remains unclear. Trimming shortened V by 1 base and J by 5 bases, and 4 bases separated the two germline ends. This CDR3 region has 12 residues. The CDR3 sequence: CASSLGVDTQYF. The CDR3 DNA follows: TGTGCCAGCAGTTTAGGAGTAGATACGCAGTATTTT.